This TCR beta chain came from a study of blood T cell repertoires in COVID-19. Study details: Spain, Italy and the United States supplied samples that represented acute and convalescent COVID-19.

A Seattle source enrolled patients during active infection and followed them longitudinally. CDR3 length: 15 residues. Trimming took off 6 bases at V and 2 bases at J, with 14 bases between the two ends. The V gene's germline CDR1 is KGHSH and CDR2 LQKENI. This clone has a single count. Measured with immunoSEQ multiplex PCR; TCRdb has only the in-frame clones, and not every one. This table has 380,000 or so clones, about 88% appearing once. Sequenced: peripheral blood. The clonotype originates from a woman aged 60 to 75 with COVID-19, enrolled during active disease. The rearrangement joins TRBV18 to TRBJ2-4, with D maybe TRBD1 (6 bases). CDR3 amino acids: CASSPPRGTKNIQYF. DNA for the CDR3: TGTGCCAGCTCTCCCCCGAGGGGGACCAAAAACATTCAGTACTTC.